The rows below give T cell receptor beta chains drawn from one sample of a study of technical replicates of blood from a few donors. The data were produced by immunoSEQ multiplex PCR, yet TCRdb's version contains in-frame clones alone and is incomplete. The sample consists of 74,000 or so clones, 75% to 95% of them appearing once. Sequencing used T cells isolated from PBMCs. The receptors here all came from a human donor in good health. The CDR3 runs from the conserved cysteine through the conserved F or W. D genes are given only for firm matches. Where a row states a size, it is once, few, many or the class of an expanded clone; other rows omit it.

cdr3_aa,cdr3_nt,v_call,j_call,clone_size,d_call
CASKHSYEQYF,TGTGCCAGTAAACACTCCTACGAGCAGTACTTC,TRBV2,TRBJ2-7,NA,NA
CASRSWLDTQYF,TGTGCCAGCCGTTCTTGGCTAGATACGCAGTATTTT,TRBV27,TRBJ2-3,NA,NA
CASNGQGTLDTQYF,TGCGCCAGCAACGGACAGGGGACACTGGATACGCAGTATTTT,TRBV5-1,TRBJ2-3,NA,TRBD1
CASSYDGRGPPGGYTF,TGTGCCAGCAGTTACGATGGGCGGGGGCCCCCGGGGGGCTACACCTTC,TRBV6-6,TRBJ1-2,once,NA
CASSLGQTDEQYF,TGTGCCAGCAGCTTAGGACAGACGGACGAGCAGTACTTC,TRBV7-8,TRBJ2-7,NA,NA
CASIPLSSYNSPLHF,TGCGCCAGCATCCCCCTGAGCTCCTATAATTCACCCCTCCACTTT,TRBV23-1,TRBJ1-6,NA,NA
CASGRDKFYEQYF,TGTGCCAGTGGAAGAGACAAGTTCTACGAGCAGTACTTC,TRBV19,TRBJ2-7,NA,NA
CASSPTDTQYF,TGTGCCAGCAGCCCTACAGATACGCAGTATTTT,TRBV7-2,TRBJ2-3,NA,NA
CASSDPGTGAYGYTF,TGTGCCAGCAGCGACCCCGGGACAGGGGCCTATGGCTACACCTTC,TRBV14,TRBJ1-2,NA,TRBD1
CAISDSSSTDTQYF,TGTGCCATCAGTGATTCTTCTTCCACAGATACGCAGTATTTT,TRBV10-3,TRBJ2-3,NA,NA
CASSLTAGLGGETQYF,TGCGCCAGCAGCCTAACCGCCGGACTGGGTGGGGAGACCCAGTACTTC,TRBV4-1,TRBJ2-5,NA,NA
CASSFPGTSGHEQYF,TGTGCCAGCAGCTTCCCCGGGACTAGCGGACACGAGCAGTACTTC,TRBV5-6,TRBJ2-7,NA,TRBD2
CATSRSFKRGGNQETQYF,TGTGCCACCAGCCGGAGTTTTAAGCGGGGGGGAAACCAAGAGACCCAGTACTTC,TRBV15,TRBJ2-5,once,TRBD2
CASSLDWAAEKLFF,TGTGCCAGCAGCTTAGATTGGGCAGCTGAAAAACTGTTTTTT,TRBV11-2,TRBJ1-4,once,NA
CASSSQGNYGYTF,TGTGCCAGCAGCTCGCAGGGTAACTATGGCTACACCTTC,TRBV5-4,TRBJ1-2,NA,NA
CASSPGGFKETQYF,TGTGCCAGTAGTCCAGGAGGGTTCAAAGAGACCCAGTACTTC,TRBV19,TRBJ2-5,NA,NA
CASSPRGQASYEQYF,TGTGCCAGCTCCCCTAGGGGACAGGCCTCCTACGAGCAGTACTTC,TRBV28,TRBJ2-7,NA,TRBD1
CASSYRQASTDTQYF,TGCGCCAGCAGCTACAGACAGGCCAGCACAGATACGCAGTATTTT,TRBV5-1,TRBJ2-3,NA,NA
CASSQEAGDLDTQYF,TGTGCCAGCAGCCAAGAAGCGGGAGATTTAGATACGCAGTATTTT,TRBV4-2,TRBJ2-3,NA,TRBD2
CATSRERDSTSSGANVLTF,TGTGCCACCAGCAGAGAGCGTGACAGCACTTCCTCTGGGGCCAACGTCCTGACTTTC,TRBV15,TRBJ2-6,NA,NA
CASSQDRTNEKLFF,TGCGCCAGCAGCCAAGACAGGACTAATGAAAAACTGTTTTTT,TRBV4-1,TRBJ1-4,NA,NA
CASSVRQMAEAFF,TGTGCCAGCAGTGTTCGCCAGATGGCTGAAGCTTTCTTT,TRBV2,TRBJ1-1,NA,NA
CASSPTTGPPYEQYF,TGTGCCAGTAGCCCAACCACAGGGCCCCCCTACGAGCAGTACTTC,TRBV19,TRBJ2-7,NA,NA
CASSERTGGNTDTQYF,TGTGCCAGCAGTGAACGGACAGGGGGCAACACAGATACGCAGTATTTT,TRBV5-6,TRBJ2-3,NA,TRBD1
CASSRRLAGISYNEQFF,TGCGCCAGCAGCCGTCGACTAGCGGGGATATCCTACAATGAGCAGTTCTTC,TRBV4-1,TRBJ2-1,NA,TRBD2
CASSVGDSSTDTQYF,TGTGCCAGCAGCGTAGGAGACAGTAGCACAGATACGCAGTATTTT,TRBV9,TRBJ2-3,NA,NA
CASRVEYSNQPQHF,TGTGCCAGCAGGGTTGAGTATAGCAATCAGCCCCAGCATTTT,TRBV28,TRBJ1-5,NA,NA
CASSLAGEGGANTEAFF,TGCGCCAGCAGCTTGGCCGGGGAGGGGGGCGCGAACACTGAAGCTTTCTTT,TRBV5-1,TRBJ1-1,NA,NA
CASSQGGGVNTEAFF,TGCGCCAGCAGCCAAGGTGGTGGAGTAAACACTGAAGCTTTCTTT,TRBV4-1,TRBJ1-1,NA,NA
CASTSWGGSDTEAFF,TGTGCCAGCACCTCTTGGGGGGGGTCGGACACTGAAGCTTTCTTT,TRBV27,TRBJ1-1,NA,NA
CASSQDPGVQDEQYF,TGCGCCAGCAGCCAAGACCCCGGGGTTCAGGACGAGCAGTACTTC,TRBV4-1,TRBJ2-7,NA,NA
CASSKGLGGLNEKLFF,TGTGCCAGCAGCAAAGGGTTGGGGGGACTTAATGAAAAACTGTTTTTT,TRBV21-1,TRBJ1-4,NA,NA
CSVDSPSRTSGNYEQYF,TGCAGCGTTGATTCCCCTTCCAGGACTAGCGGGAACTACGAGCAGTACTTC,TRBV29-1,TRBJ2-7,NA,TRBD2
CASSRSGSNTEAFF,TGTGCCAGCTCTAGGTCAGGGTCGAACACTGAAGCTTTCTTT,TRBV18,TRBJ1-1,once,NA
CATSRVTGANEKLFF,TGTGCCACCAGCAGGGTTACAGGGGCTAATGAAAAACTGTTTTTT,TRBV15,TRBJ1-4,NA,TRBD1
CASSLVPPGYTF,TGCGCCAGCAGCTTGGTTCCTCCTGGCTACACCTTC,TRBV5-1,TRBJ1-2,NA,NA
CASTQGARTEAFF,TGTGCCAGCACTCAGGGGGCGCGAACTGAAGCTTTCTTT,TRBV6-5,TRBJ1-1,few,TRBD1